Listed below are T cell receptor beta chains from one sample, sequenced in a study of CD8+CD57+ T cells in acquired aplastic anemia. TCRdb reprocessed the reads via MiXCR and lists one record per CDR3 protein. The sample shows approximately 40,000 distinct CDR3 sequences, under 80% of them seen only once. Specimen: sorted CD4+, CD8+, or CD8+CD57+ T cells (not recorded which) from PBMCs. The receptors here all came from a human donor with aplastic anemia. Each CDR3 is given with its conserved first and last residue. A D gene is named only where the DNA matches it firmly. Some rows mark clone size as missing; the rest say once, few, many or name a class of expanded clone.

J: TRBJ2-5
size: .
D: TRBD2
V: TRBV20-1
CDR3: CSATSGGAEETQYF
DNA: TGCAGTGCTACAAGCGGGGGGGCGGAAGAGACCCAGTACTTC

J: TRBJ1-2
size: .
D: .
V: TRBV29-1
CDR3: CSVRGREPGYTF
DNA: TGCAGCGTCCGAGGCAGGGAGCCTGGCTACACCTTC

J: TRBJ2-5
size: many
D: TRBD2
V: TRBV7-9
CDR3: CASSPRLAGVVEETQYF
DNA: TGTGCCAGCAGCCCCCGGCTAGCGGGGGTAGTTGAAGAGACCCAGTACTTC

J: TRBJ2-4
size: many
D: TRBD1
V: TRBV20-1
CDR3: CSAREKGQDQGRPNF
DNA: TGCAGTGCTAGAGAAAAGGGACAGGACCAGGGACGACCCAACTTC

J: TRBJ2-1
size: many
D: .
V: TRBV7-8
CDR3: CASTTGVKDEQFF
DNA: TGTGCCAGCACCACGGGGGTAAAGGATGAGCAGTTCTTC

J: TRBJ1-2
size: many
D: .
V: TRBV15
CDR3: CATSRLGSHYGYTF
DNA: TGTGCCACCAGCAGGTTGGGGTCGCACTATGGCTACACCTTC

J: TRBJ2-3
size: many
D: TRBD2
V: TRBV20-1
CDR3: CSAFKTSGLAQYF
DNA: TGCAGTGCTTTCAAGACTAGCGGGTTGGCGCAGTATTTT

J: TRBJ2-1
size: .
D: .
V: TRBV20-1
CDR3: CSASRGQNNEQFF
DNA: TGCAGTGCTAGTCGGGGACAAAACAATGAGCAGTTCTTC

J: TRBJ1-1
size: .
D: .
V: TRBV7-2
CDR3: CASSSGESEAFF
DNA: TGTGCCAGCAGCTCGGGTGAGTCTGAAGCTTTCTTT

J: TRBJ1-2
size: .
D: TRBD1
V: TRBV7-7
CDR3: CASSVGTGDGYTF
DNA: TGTGCCAGCAGCGTCGGGACAGGGGATGGCTACACCTTC

J: TRBJ2-5
size: .
D: .
V: TRBV2
CDR3: CASSGRFWETQYF
DNA: TGTGCCAGCAGTGGGAGGTTTTGGGAGACCCAGTACTTC

J: TRBJ2-3
size: .
D: TRBD2
V: TRBV10-2
CDR3: CASSIAGSDTQYF
DNA: TGCGCCAGCAGTATAGCGGGGTCAGATACGCAGTATTTT

J: TRBJ2-7
size: many
D: TRBD2
V: TRBV20-1
CDR3: CSATRTSGRYEQYF
DNA: TGCAGTGCTACCCGGACTAGCGGGCGCTACGAGCAGTACTTC

J: TRBJ2-2
size: many
D: .
V: TRBV10-3
CDR3: CAISPRGSQRPNTGELFF
DNA: TGTGCCATCAGTCCCCGGGGTAGTCAAAGACCGAACACCGGGGAGCTGTTTTTT

J: TRBJ2-7
size: many
D: TRBD2
V: TRBV4-2
CDR3: CASSQTSGDYEQYF
DNA: TGTGCCAGCAGCCAAACTAGCGGGGACTACGAGCAGTACTTC

J: TRBJ1-1
size: .
D: TRBD1
V: TRBV7-3
CDR3: CASSRDRDTEAFF
DNA: TGTGCCAGCAGCCGGGACAGGGACACTGAAGCTTTCTTT

J: TRBJ1-6
size: .
D: .
V: TRBV20-1
CDR3: CSASSVQRAEHF
DNA: TGCAGTGCTAGCTCAGTGCAGCGGGCGGAACACTTT

J: TRBJ1-4
size: .
D: .
V: TRBV7-3
CDR3: CASGFGEELFF
DNA: TGTGCCAGCGGCTTCGGTGAAGAACTGTTTTTT

J: TRBJ2-7
size: .
D: TRBD1
V: TRBV24-1
CDR3: CATSDGRDRGQEQYF
DNA: TGTGCCACCAGTGATGGCCGGGACAGGGGGCAAGAGCAGTACTTC

J: TRBJ2-1
size: .
D: TRBD2
V: TRBV10-3
CDR3: CAISPTSGGPNEQFF
DNA: TGTGCCATCAGTCCGACTAGCGGGGGTCCAAATGAGCAGTTCTTC

J: TRBJ2-3
size: .
D: TRBD2
V: TRBV29-1
CDR3: CSGTSGTDTQYF
DNA: TGCAGCGGGACTAGCGGCACAGATACGCAGTATTTT

J: TRBJ1-5
size: .
D: TRBD1
V: TRBV13
CDR3: CASSSGGAHQHF
DNA: TGTGCCAGCAGCTCAGGGGGGGCTCACCAGCATTTT

J: TRBJ2-7
size: .
D: TRBD2
V: TRBV7-2
CDR3: CASSPSGDYEQYF
DNA: TGTGCCAGCAGCCCAAGCGGGGACTACGAGCAGTACTTC

J: TRBJ2-3
size: .
D: TRBD2
V: TRBV2
CDR3: CASSELTSGSDTQYF
DNA: TGTGCCAGCAGTGAACTGACTAGCGGGTCAGATACGCAGTATTTT

J: TRBJ2-7
size: .
D: .
V: TRBV5-1
CDR3: CASSIAPYEQYF
DNA: TGCGCCAGCTCTATAGCCCCCTACGAGCAGTACTTC

J: TRBJ2-5
size: many
D: TRBD2
V: TRBV11-2
CDR3: CASSKTSGGEETQYF
DNA: TGTGCCAGCAGCAAGACTAGCGGGGGGGAGGAGACCCAGTACTTC

J: TRBJ2-1
size: .
D: TRBD2
V: TRBV3-1
CDR3: CASSQRAGPRGDEQFF
DNA: TGTGCCAGCAGCCAAAGAGCGGGGCCGAGAGGCGATGAGCAGTTCTTC

J: TRBJ1-1
size: .
D: .
V: TRBV15
CDR3: CATSRGSQGMNTEAFF
DNA: TGTGCCACCAGCAGAGGGTCCCAGGGGATGAACACTGAAGCTTTCTTT

J: TRBJ2-7
size: .
D: TRBD1
V: TRBV10-3
CDR3: CAIRGTGGHYEQYF
DNA: TGTGCCATCAGGGGGACAGGGGGGCACTACGAGCAGTACTTC

J: TRBJ2-5
size: .
D: .
V: TRBV2
CDR3: CASSGGETQYF
DNA: TGTGCCAGCAGTGGGGGGGAGACCCAGTACTTC

J: TRBJ1-2
size: .
D: .
V: TRBV2
CDR3: CASSFRVLNYGYTF
DNA: TGTGCCAGCAGTTTCAGGGTGCTTAACTATGGCTACACCTTC

J: TRBJ2-1
size: many
D: TRBD2
V: TRBV2
CDR3: CASSESGGGLRYNEQFF
DNA: TGTGCCAGCAGTGAATCGGGGGGGGGCTTAAGGTACAATGAGCAGTTCTTC

J: TRBJ2-5
size: .
D: TRBD2
V: TRBV20-1
CDR3: CSAKASGDETQYF
DNA: TGCAGTGCTAAGGCTAGCGGGGACGAGACCCAGTACTTC

J: TRBJ2-2
size: .
D: .
V: TRBV20-1
CDR3: CSATDSDYTGELFF
DNA: TGCAGTGCTACGGACAGCGATTACACCGGGGAGCTGTTTTTT

J: TRBJ1-2
size: .
D: .
V: TRBV15
CDR3: CATSSKTRDGYTF
DNA: TGTGCCACCAGCAGCAAAACCAGGGATGGCTACACCTTC

J: TRBJ1-5
size: .
D: .
V: TRBV20-1
CDR3: CSHHQGGDQPQHF
DNA: TGCAGCCACCACCAGGGCGGAGATCAGCCCCAGCATTTT

J: TRBJ2-3
size: .
D: TRBD2
V: TRBV6-5
CDR3: CASSWTSSLSEQYF
DNA: TGTGCCAGCAGTTGGACTAGCTCCCTCTCAGAGCAGTATTTT